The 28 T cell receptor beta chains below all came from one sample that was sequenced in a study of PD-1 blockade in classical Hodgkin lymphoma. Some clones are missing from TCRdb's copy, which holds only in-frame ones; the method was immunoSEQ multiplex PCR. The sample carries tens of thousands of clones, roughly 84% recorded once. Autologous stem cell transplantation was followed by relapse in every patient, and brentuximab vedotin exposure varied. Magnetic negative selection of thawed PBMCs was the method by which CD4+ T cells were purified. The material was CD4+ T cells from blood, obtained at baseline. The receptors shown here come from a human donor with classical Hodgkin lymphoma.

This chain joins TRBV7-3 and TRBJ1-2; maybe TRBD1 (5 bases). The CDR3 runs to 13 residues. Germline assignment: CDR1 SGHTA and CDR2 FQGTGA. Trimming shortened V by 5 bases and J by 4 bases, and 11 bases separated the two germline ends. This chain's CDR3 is CASSPGDGYGYTF. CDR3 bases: TGTGCCAGCAGCCCTGGGGACGGCTATGGCTACACCTTC.

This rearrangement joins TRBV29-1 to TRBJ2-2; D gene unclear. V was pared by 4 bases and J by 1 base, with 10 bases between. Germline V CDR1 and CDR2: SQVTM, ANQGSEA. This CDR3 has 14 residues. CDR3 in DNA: TGCAGCGTTGTTGGCTCGGTGAACACCGGGGAGCTGTTTTTT. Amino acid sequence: CSVVGSVNTGELFF.

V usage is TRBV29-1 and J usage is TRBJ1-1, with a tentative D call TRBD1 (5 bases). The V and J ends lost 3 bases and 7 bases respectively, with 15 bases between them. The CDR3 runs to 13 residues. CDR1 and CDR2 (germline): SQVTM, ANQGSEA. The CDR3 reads CSVDRGMGREAFF. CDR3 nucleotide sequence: TGCAGCGTTGATCGGGGGATGGGTCGTGAAGCTTTCTTT.

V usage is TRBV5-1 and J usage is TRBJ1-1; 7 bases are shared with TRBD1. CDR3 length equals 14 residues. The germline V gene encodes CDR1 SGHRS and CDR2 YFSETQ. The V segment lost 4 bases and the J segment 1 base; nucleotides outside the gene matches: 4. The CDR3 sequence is CASSAGTANTEAFF. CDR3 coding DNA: TGCGCCAGCAGCGCCGGGACAGCGAACACTGAAGCTTTCTTT.

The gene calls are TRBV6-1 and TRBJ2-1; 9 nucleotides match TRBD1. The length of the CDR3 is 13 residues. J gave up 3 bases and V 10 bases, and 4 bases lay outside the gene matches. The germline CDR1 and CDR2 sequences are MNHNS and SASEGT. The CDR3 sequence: CATRQGVYNEQFF. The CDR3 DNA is TGTGCCACCCGACAGGGGGTCTACAATGAGCAGTTCTTC.

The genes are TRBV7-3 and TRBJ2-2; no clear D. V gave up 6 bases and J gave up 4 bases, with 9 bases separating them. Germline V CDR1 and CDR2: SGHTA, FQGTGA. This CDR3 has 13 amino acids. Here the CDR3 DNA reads TGTGCCAGCAGGAGTACCGGCACCGGGGAGCTGTTTTTT. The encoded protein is CASRSTGTGELFF. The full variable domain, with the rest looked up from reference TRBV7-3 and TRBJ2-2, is GAGVSQTPSNKVTEKGKYVELRCDPISGHTALYWYRQSLGQGPEFLIYFQGTGAADDSGLPNDRFFAVRPEGSVSTLKIQRTERGDSAVYLCASRSTGTGELFFGEGSRLTVL.

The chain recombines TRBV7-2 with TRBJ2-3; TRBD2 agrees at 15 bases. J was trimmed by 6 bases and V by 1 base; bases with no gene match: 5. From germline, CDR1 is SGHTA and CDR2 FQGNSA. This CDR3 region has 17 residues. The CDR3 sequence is CASSLGGTSGGMDTQYF. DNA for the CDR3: TGTGCCAGCAGCTTAGGAGGGACTAGCGGGGGGATGGATACGCAGTATTTT.

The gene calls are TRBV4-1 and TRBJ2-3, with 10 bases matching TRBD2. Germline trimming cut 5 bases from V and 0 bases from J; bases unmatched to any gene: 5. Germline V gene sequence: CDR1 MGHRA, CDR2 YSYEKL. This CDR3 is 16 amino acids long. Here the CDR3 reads CASSDPSGGSTDTQYF. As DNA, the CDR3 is TGCGCCAGCAGCGACCCTAGCGGGGGTAGCACAGATACGCAGTATTTT.

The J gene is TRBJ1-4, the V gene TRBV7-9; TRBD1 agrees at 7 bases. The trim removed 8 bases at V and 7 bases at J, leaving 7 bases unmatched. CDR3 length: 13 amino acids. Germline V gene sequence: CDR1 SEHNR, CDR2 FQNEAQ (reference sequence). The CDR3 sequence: CASGGGLREKLFF. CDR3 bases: TGTGCCAGCGGAGGGGGCTTACGTGAAAAACTGTTTTTT.

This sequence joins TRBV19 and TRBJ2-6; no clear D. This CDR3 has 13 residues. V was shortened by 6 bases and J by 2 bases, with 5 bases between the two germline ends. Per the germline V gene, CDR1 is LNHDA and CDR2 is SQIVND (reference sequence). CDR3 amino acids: CASSATGANVLTF. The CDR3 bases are TGTGCCAGTAGCGCCACTGGGGCCAACGTCCTGACTTTC.

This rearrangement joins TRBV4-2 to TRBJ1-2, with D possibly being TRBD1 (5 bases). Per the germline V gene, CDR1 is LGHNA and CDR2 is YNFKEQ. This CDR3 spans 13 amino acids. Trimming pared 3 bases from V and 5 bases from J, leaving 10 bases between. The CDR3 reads CASSHSGRYGYTF. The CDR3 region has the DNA TGTGCCAGCAGCCACTCAGGGAGGTATGGCTACACCTTC.

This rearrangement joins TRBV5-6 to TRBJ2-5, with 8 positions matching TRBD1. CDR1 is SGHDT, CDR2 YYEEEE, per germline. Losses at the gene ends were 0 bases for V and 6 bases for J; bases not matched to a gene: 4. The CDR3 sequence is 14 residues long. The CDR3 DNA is TGTGCCAGCAGCTTGGGGCGGACAGGGAAGACCCAGTACTTC. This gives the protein CASSLGRTGKTQYF.

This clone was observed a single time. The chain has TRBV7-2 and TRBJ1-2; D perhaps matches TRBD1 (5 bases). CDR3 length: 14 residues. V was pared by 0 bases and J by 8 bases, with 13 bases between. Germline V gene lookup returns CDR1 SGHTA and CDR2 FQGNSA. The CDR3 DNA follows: TGTGCCAGCAGCTTAGCGACAAGGGGAGGAGGCTACACCTTC. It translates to CASSLATRGGGYTF.

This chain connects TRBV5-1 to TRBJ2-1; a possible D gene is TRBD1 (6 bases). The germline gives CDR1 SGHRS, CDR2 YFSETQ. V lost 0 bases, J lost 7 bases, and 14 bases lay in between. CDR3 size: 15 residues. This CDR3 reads CASSLAQGSTNEQFF. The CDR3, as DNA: TGCGCCAGCAGCTTGGCCCAGGGGAGTACGAATGAGCAGTTCTTC. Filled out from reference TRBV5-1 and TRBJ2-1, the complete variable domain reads KAGVTQTPRYLIKTRGQQVTLSCSPISGHRSVSWYQQTPGQGLQFLFEYFSETQRNKGNFPGRFSGRQFSNSRSEMNVSTLELGDSALYLCASSLAQGSTNEQFFGPGTRLTVL.

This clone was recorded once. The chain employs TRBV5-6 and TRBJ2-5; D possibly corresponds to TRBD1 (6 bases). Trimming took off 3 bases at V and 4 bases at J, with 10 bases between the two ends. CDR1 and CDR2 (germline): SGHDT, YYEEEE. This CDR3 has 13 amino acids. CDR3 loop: CASSWGRVETQYF. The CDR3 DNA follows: TGTGCCAGCAGCTGGGGGCGAGTAGAGACCCAGTACTTC. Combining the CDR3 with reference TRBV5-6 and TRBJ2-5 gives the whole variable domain DAGVTQSPTHLIKTRGQQVTLRCSPKSGHDTVSWYQQALGQGPQFIFQYYEEEERQRGNFPDRFSGHQFPNYSSELNVNALLLGDSALYLCASSWGRVETQYFGPGTRLLVL.

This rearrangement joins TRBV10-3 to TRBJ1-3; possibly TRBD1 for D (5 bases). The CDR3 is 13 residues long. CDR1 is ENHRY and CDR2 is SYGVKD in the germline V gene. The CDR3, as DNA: TGTTCCGCGGGGCAAAGCTCTGGAAACACCATATATTTT. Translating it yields CSAGQSSGNTIYF.

The CDR3, as DNA: TGCGCCAGCAGCACAAGACAGGGGAACTACGAGCAGTACTTC. Translating it yields CASSTRQGNYEQYF. The genes are TRBV5-1 and TRBJ2-7, with 8 bases lining up with TRBD1. Germline assignment: CDR1 SGHRS and CDR2 YFSETQ. Losses at the gene ends were 4 bases for V and 3 bases for J; bases not matched to a gene: 6. The CDR3 has 14 amino acids.

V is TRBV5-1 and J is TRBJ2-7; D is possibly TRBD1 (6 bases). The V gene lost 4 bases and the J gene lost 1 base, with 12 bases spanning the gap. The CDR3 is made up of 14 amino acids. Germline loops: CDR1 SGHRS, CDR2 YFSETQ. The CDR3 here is CASSPGTLSYEQYF. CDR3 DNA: TGCGCCAGCAGCCCCGGGACACTTTCCTACGAGCAGTACTTC.

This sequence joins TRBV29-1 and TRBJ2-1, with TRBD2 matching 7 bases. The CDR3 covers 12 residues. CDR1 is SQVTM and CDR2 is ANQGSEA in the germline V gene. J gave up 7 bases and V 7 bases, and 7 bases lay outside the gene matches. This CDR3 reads CSADGLVNEQFF. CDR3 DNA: TGCAGCGCCGATGGACTAGTGAATGAGCAGTTCTTC.

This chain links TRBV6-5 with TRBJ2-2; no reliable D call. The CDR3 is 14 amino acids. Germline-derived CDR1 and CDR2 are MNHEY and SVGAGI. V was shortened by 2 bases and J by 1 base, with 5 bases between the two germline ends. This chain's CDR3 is CASSYEENTGELFF. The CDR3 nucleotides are TGTGCCAGCAGTTACGAGGAGAACACCGGGGAGCTGTTTTTT.

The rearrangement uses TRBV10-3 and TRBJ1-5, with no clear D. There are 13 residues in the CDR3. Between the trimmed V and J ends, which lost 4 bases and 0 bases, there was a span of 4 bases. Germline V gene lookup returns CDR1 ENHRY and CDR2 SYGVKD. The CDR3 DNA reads TGTGCCATCAGTGTAAATAGCAATCAGCCCCAGCATTTT. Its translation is CAISVNSNQPQHF.

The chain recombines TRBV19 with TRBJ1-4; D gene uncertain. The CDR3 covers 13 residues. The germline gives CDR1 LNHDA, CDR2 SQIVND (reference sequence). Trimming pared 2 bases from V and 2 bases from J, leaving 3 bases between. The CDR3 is CASSIKTNEKLFF. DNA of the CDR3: TGTGCCAGTAGTATAAAGACTAATGAAAAACTGTTTTTT.

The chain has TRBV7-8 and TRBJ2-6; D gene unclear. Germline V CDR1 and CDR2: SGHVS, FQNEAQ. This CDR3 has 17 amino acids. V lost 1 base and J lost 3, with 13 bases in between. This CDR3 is CASSLVPPSLGANVLTF. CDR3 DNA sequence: TGTGCCAGCAGCTTAGTTCCCCCGTCCCTTGGGGCCAACGTCCTGACTTTC.

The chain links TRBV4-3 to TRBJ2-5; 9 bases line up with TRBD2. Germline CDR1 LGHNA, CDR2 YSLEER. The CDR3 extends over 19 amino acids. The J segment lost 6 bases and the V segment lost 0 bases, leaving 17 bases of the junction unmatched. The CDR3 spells CASSQDPRSGGTSRQTQYF. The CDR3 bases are TGCGCCAGCAGCCAAGACCCCAGGAGCGGGGGGACGTCACGGCAGACCCAGTACTTC.

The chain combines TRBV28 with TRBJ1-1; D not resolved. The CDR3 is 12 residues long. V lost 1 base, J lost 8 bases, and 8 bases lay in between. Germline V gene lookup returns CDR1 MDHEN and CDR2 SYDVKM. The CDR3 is CASSLLGFEAFF. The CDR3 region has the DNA TGTGCCAGCAGTTTATTGGGGTTCGAAGCTTTCTTT.

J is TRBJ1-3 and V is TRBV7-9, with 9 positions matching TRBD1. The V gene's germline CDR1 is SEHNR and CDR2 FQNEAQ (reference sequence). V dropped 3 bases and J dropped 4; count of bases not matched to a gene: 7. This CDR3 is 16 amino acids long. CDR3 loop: CASSLGQGLGGNTIYF. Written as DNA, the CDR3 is TGTGCCAGCAGCTTGGGACAGGGCTTGGGAGGAAACACCATATATTTT.

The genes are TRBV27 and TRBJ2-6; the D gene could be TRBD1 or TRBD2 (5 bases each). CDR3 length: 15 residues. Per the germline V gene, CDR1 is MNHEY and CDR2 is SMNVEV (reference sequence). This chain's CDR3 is CATGPYLSGANVLTF. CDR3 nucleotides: TGTGCGACGGGACCTTACCTCTCTGGGGCCAACGTCCTGACTTTC.

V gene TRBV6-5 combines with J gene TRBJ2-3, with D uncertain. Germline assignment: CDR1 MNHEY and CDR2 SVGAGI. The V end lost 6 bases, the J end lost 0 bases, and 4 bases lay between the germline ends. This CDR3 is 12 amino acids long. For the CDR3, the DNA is TGTGCCAGCAGACAGAGCACAGATACGCAGTATTTT. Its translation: CASRQSTDTQYF.